The 16 T cell receptor beta chains below come from one sample, sequenced in a study of T-cell reconstitution after alpha-beta-depleted transplantation in children. This sample's TCRbeta library carried unique molecular identifier barcodes. TCRdb redid the calling of the PCR reads with MiXCR, one entry per CDR3 protein. The sample contains under 750,000 distinct CDR3 sequences, 23% of which appear only once. This specimen consisted of PBMCs, mostly from graft donor cells, obtained 360 days after TCRalphabeta/CD19-depleted stem cell transplant. The source of these receptors is a boy in the first two years of life who had a stem cell transplant for acute myeloid leukemia, so the T cells may come from the graft donor.

The chain links TRBV20-1 to TRBJ2-7; TRBD1 agrees at 8 bases. Trimming removed 0 bases from V and 0 bases from J; junction bases left unmatched: 4. Germline values: CDR1 DFQATT, CDR2 SNEGSKA (reference sequence). The CDR3 runs to 15 residues. For the CDR3, the DNA is TGCAGTGCTAGAGACGGACAGGGTAACTCCTACGAGCAGTACGTC. It specifies CSARDGQGNSYEQYV.

The chain uses TRBV5-1 and TRBJ2-7; a weak D match, TRBD1 (5 bases). CDR1 SGHRS and CDR2 YFSETQ come from the germline V gene. The CDR3 sequence is 15 residues long. Trimming cost V 4 bases and J 7 bases, with 21 bases left between them. The CDR3 loop reads CASSPRGSRAREQYF. The CDR3 region has the DNA TGCGCCAGCAGCCCCCGAGGTAGCAGGGCGAGGGAGCAGTACTTC.

The V call is TRBV20-1, the J call TRBJ1-2; D uncertain. The CDR3 contains 13 residues. Trimming removed 6 bases from V and 1 base from J, with 12 bases in between. Looked up from germline, CDR1 is DFQATT and CDR2 is SNEGSKA (reference sequence). As DNA, the CDR3 is TGCAGTGCCGCCCTACATGTTAACTATGGCTACACCTTC. Translated, it gives CSAALHVNYGYTF.

V usage is TRBV6-1 and J usage is TRBJ2-7; TRBD1 matches 7 bases. V lost 6 bases to trimming and J lost 3 bases; unmatched junction nucleotides: 8. CDR3 length: 14 residues. Germline V gene data show CDR1 as MNHNS and CDR2 as SASEGT. In DNA, the CDR3 is TGTGCCAGCAGCCGAGACAGGGATAACTACGAGCAGTACTTC. The encoded protein is CASSRDRDNYEQYF.

The table lists this clonotype with a few counts. The chain carries TRBV5-1 and TRBJ2-6; maybe TRBD1 (6 bases). The V end was cut by 4 bases, the J end by 5 bases, with 19 bases between. CDR1 SGHRS and CDR2 YFSETQ come from the germline V gene. The CDR3 is 17 amino acids. The CDR3 loop reads CASSGSVQGMRANVLTF. The CDR3 DNA sequence: TGCGCCAGCAGCGGTTCCGTACAGGGTATGAGGGCCAACGTCCTGACTTTC.

This clonotype was detected many times. V gene TRBV27 combines with J gene TRBJ2-1; 9 bases line up with TRBD1. The V and J ends lost 3 bases and 2 bases, in that order; junction bases with no gene match: 11. CDR3 size: 18 residues. Germline V gene lookup returns CDR1 MNHEY and CDR2 SMNVEV (reference sequence). The CDR3: CASSFGRGRTGAYNEQFF. Written as DNA, the CDR3 is TGTGCCAGCAGTTTTGGGCGAGGGAGGACAGGGGCCTACAATGAGCAGTTCTTC.

The chain uses TRBV7-3 and TRBJ1-4, with 11 bases matching TRBD1. Germline V gene lookup returns CDR1 SGHTA and CDR2 FQGTGA. This CDR3 is 14 amino acids long. Losses at the gene ends were 7 bases for V and 7 bases for J; bases not matched to a gene: 5. The CDR3, as DNA: TGTGCCAGCATCCCCGGGACAGGGGGTGAAAAACTGTTTTTT. It codes for CASIPGTGGEKLFF. The complete variable domain, with remaining parts taken from reference TRBV7-3 and TRBJ1-4, reads GAGVSQTPSNKVTEKGKYVELRCDPISGHTALYWYRQSLGQGPEFLIYFQGTGAADDSGLPNDRFFAVRPEGSVSTLKIQRTERGDSAVYLCASIPGTGGEKLFFGSGTQLSVL.

The chain joins TRBV4-3 to TRBJ2-7, with D hard to call. Trimming took 0 bases from V and 1 from J, leaving 10 bases between them. Germline V gene lookup returns CDR1 LGHNA and CDR2 YSLEER. The CDR3 is made up of 15 amino acids. The CDR3 loop is CASSQDFGPSYEQYF. The CDR3 DNA reads as TGCGCCAGCAGCCAAGATTTTGGGCCATCCTACGAGCAGTACTTC.

The genes are TRBV7-2 and TRBJ2-7; 7 nucleotides line up with TRBD1. V lost 4 bases and J lost 3; bases outside the gene matches: 9. In germline, CDR1 is SGHTA, CDR2 FQGNSA. The CDR3 is made up of 15 amino acids. CDR3 DNA: TGTGCCAGCAGCTCCCCCGACAGGGCTATCTACGAGCAGTACGTC. Translation: CASSSPDRAIYEQYV.

The chain uses TRBV6-5 and TRBJ2-1; D remains unclear. Looked up from germline, CDR1 is MNHEY and CDR2 is SVGAGI. The CDR3 consists of 11 residues. The ends were cut back, 6 bases at V and 5 bases at J, with 5 bases in the middle. The CDR3 bases are TGTGCCAGCAGCGATAACAATGAGCAGTTCTTC. The encoded protein is CASSDNNEQFF.

This clonotype was counted between two and nine times. This chain links TRBV6-5 with TRBJ2-7; D remains ambiguous. Per the germline V gene, CDR1 is MNHEY and CDR2 is SVGAGI. V was pared by 2 bases and J by 3 bases, with 11 bases between. The CDR3 runs 14 residues. CDR3 bases: TGTGCCAGCAGTTACGGCAGACACGGCTACGAGCAGTACGTC. Translating gives CASSYGRHGYEQYV.

The V call is TRBV29-1, the J call TRBJ2-1, with 8 bases that match TRBD2. Germline V gene data show CDR1 as SQVTM and CDR2 as ANQGSEA. This CDR3 comprises 14 residues. J was trimmed by 9 bases and V by 8 bases; bases with no gene match: 15. The DNA of the CDR3 is TGCAGCTCCTTCCCCCTGAGCGGGGGTACTGAGCAGTTCTTC. Protein product: CSSFPLSGGTEQFF.

V gene TRBV2 combines with J gene TRBJ1-1, with D perhaps TRBD1 (5 bases). Germline V gene data show CDR1 as SNHLY and CDR2 as FYNNEI. V lost 0 bases and J 5 bases, leaving 13 bases between the germline ends. The CDR3 has 15 residues. CDR3 loop: CASSEARSGGTEAFF. The CDR3 nucleotides read TGTGCCAGCAGTGAAGCTAGGTCTGGGGGGACTGAAGCTTTCTTT.

The CDR3 spells CASSYPGTSGSYNEQFF. CDR3 nucleotides: TGTGCCAGCAGTTACCCCGGGACTAGCGGGTCATACAATGAGCAGTTCTTC. The chain is built from TRBV6-5 and TRBJ2-1; 12 bases are shared with TRBD2. After removal of 2 bases from V and 4 bases from J, the junction contained 6 bases not matched to a gene. The germline V gene encodes CDR1 MNHEY and CDR2 SVGAGI. The CDR3 spans 17 residues.

This clonotype came up many times. The chain has TRBV20-1 and TRBJ2-5; D gene ambiguous. This CDR3 is built from 11 residues. Trimming removed 4 bases at V and 5 bases at J, with 8 bases between. Germline CDR1 is DFQATT and CDR2 is SNEGSKA (reference sequence). The chain's CDR3 is CSATLGETQYF. The DNA of the CDR3 is TGCAGTGCTACCCTGGGGGAGACCCAGTACTTC.

This chain joins TRBV6-1 and TRBJ2-2, with D possibly being TRBD1 or TRBD2 (5 bases each). The CDR3 spans 16 residues. V lost 9 bases and J lost 0, with 17 bases in between. Per germline, CDR1 MNHNS and CDR2 SASEGT. CDR3 nucleotides: TGTGCCAGTAACCGGGACCCTCACCCGAACACCGGGGAGCTGTTTTTT. Translated: CASNRDPHPNTGELFF.